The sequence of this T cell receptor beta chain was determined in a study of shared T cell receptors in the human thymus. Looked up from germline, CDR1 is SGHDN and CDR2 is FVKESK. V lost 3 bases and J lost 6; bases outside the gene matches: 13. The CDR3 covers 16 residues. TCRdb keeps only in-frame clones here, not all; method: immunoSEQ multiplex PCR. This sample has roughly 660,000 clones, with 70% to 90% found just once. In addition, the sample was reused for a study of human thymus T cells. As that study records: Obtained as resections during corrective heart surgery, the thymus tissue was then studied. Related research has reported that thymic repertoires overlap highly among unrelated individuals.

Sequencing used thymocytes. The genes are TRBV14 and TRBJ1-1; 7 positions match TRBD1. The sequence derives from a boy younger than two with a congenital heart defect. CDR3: CASSQAWTGLVAEAFF. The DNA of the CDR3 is TGTGCCAGCAGCCAGGCTTGGACAGGATTGGTCGCTGAAGCTTTCTTT. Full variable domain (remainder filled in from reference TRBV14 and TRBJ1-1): EAGVTQFPSHSVIEKGQTVTLRCDPISGHDNLYWYRRVMGKEIKFLLHFVKESKQDESGMPNNRFLAERTGGTYSTLKVQPAELEDSGVYFCASSQAWTGLVAEAFFGQGTRLTVV.